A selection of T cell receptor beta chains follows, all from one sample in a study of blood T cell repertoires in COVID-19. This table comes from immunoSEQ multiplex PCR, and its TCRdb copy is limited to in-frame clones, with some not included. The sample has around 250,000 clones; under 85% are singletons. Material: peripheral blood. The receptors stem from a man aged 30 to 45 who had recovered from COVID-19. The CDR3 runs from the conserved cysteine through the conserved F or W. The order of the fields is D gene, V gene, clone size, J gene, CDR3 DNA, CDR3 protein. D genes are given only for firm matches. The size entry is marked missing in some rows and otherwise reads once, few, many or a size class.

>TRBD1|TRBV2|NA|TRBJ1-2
TGTGCCAGCAGTGCAGAAGGGGACAGTTATGGCTACACCTTC
CASSAEGDSYGYTF
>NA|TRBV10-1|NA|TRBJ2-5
TGCGCCAGCAGTCAAAACGGGGAGACCCAGTACTTC
CASSQNGETQYF
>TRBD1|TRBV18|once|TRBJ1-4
TGTGCCAGCTCTCGCAGACAGGGGTTTAATGAAAAACTGTTTTTT
CASSRRQGFNEKLFF
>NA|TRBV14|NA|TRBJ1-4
TGTGCCAGCAGCCGATCTCAGGGTCGTAGTCCGGGTGGGAATGAAAAACTGTTTTTT
CASSRSQGRSPGGNEKLFF
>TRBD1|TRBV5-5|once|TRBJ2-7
TGTGCCAGCAGCCCCGGGACAGGGGTCTCCGAGCAGTACTTC
CASSPGTGVSEQYF
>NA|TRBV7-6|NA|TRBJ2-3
TGTGCCAGCAGCGAAAACAGGGATTTATTCAGCACAGATACGCAGTATTTT
CASSENRDLFSTDTQYF
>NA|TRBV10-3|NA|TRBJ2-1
TGTGCCACCACCCCGGGGACTGGTCAAGGGTTCTTC
CATTPGTGQGFF
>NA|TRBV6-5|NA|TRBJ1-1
TGTGCCAGCAGTTACTCGAGGAACAGGGTGGCTTTCTTT
CASSYSRNRVAFF
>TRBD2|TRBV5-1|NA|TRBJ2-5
TGCGCCAGCAGCGGACGACTAGCGGGGGACCGTCCCGCCAAGGAGACCCAGTACTTC
CASSGRLAGDRPAKETQYF
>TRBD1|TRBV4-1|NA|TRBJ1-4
TGCGCCAGCAGCCAAGTCCCACAGGGGGGTTGGGAAAAACTGTTTTTT
CASSQVPQGGWEKLFF
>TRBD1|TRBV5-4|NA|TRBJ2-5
TGTGCCAGCAGCTTGGTGGGACAGGGGGCGCCGAGAGAGACCCAGTACTTC
CASSLVGQGAPRETQYF
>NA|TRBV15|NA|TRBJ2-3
TGTGCCACCAGCAGGGAGAAGGGGGTGGTGGGCACAGATACGCAGTATTTT
CATSREKGVVGTDTQYF
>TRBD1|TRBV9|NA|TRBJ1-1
TGTGCCAGCAGCCCACAGGGGGTGACTCCCTTCACTGAAGCTTTCTTT
CASSPQGVTPFTEAFF
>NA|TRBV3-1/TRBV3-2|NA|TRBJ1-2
TGTGCCAGCAGCCCACCAGGAGGCTATGGCTACACCTTC
CASSPPGGYGYTF
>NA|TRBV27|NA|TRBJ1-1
TGTGCCAGCGCCCAAGGACAAATTAACACTGAAGCTTTCTTT
CASAQGQINTEAFF
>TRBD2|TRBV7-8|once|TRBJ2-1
TGTGCCAGCAGCTTAGAGCGGGGCTCCTACAATGAGCAGTTCTTC
CASSLERGSYNEQFF
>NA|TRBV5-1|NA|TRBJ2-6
TGCGCCAGCAGCTTGGACGGTCCAGCGCGGGGGGCCAACGTCCTGACTTTC
CASSLDGPARGANVLTF
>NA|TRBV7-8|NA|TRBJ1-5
TGTGCCAGCAGCTTAGCGAACAGGGAATTTGGCAATCAGCCCCAGCATTTT
CASSLANREFGNQPQHF
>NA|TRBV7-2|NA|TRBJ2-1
TGTGCCAGCAGCTTAAGGCGCTTGCGGGGCATAAACAATGAGCAGTTCTTC
CASSLRRLRGINNEQFF
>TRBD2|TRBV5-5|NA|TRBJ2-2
TGTGCCAGCAGCTTTTCGGGACTAACCACCGGGGAGCTGTTTTTT
CASSFSGLTTGELFF
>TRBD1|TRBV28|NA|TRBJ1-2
TGTGCCAGCCCGACCGGACAGGGGGCTCGCTACACCTTC
CASPTGQGARYTF
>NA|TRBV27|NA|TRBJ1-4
TGTGCCAGCAGTTTGAGCAGGGGTCGGGAAAAACTGTTTTTT
CASSLSRGREKLFF
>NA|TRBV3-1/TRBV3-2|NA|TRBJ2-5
TGTGCCAGCAGCCCCTGGACTGGTGAGACCCAGTACTTC
CASSPWTGETQYF
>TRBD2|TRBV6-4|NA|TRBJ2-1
TGTGCCAGCAGTCCTACTAGCGGGGGGTGGAATGAGCAGTTCTTC
CASSPTSGGWNEQFF
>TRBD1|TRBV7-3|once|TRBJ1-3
TGTGCCAGCAGCTTGACAGGGGGTCTGGGCACCATATATTTT
CASSLTGGLGTIYF